The T cell receptor beta chain described here comes from a study of blood T cell repertoires in COVID-19 (dated by TCRdb to the early 2020s). At the level of the whole study: The collaborator samples originated in the United States, Italy and Spain and spanned the acute and convalescent phases of COVID-19. The material from the prospective study consisted of cDNA or gDNA derived from T cells, B-cell-depleted T cells, or PBMCs. Where available, HLA class I and class II types were obtained from metadata supplied by the sample provider rather than from assay-based typing. Nearly every sample came with metadata listing a de-identified subject ID, COVID-19 status, age in years and sex. The repertoires were released in a freely available public database intended as a resource for research on the immune response to SARS-CoV-2. Samples came from the ongoing ImmuneRACE study (first 160 participants) plus 1,254 subjects from 6 global collaborators. Deeply sampled blood TCRbeta repertoires from subjects exposed to, actively infected with, or recovered from COVID-19 were included in the dataset.

Worth noting for this clone: Which antigen it targets is not known. The sample holds no much larger clone one base away, and base qualities are not on file.

TCRbeta CDR3 regions were amplified from genomic DNA by means of the immunoSEQ Assay, a bias-controlled multiplex PCR. As for how the authors treated the data: The number of nucleated cells in each sample was estimated by amplification of reference gene primers within the assay. To quantify the absolute abundance of each unique TCRbeta CDR3 rearrangement, sequence reads were collapsed and filtered. For each sample, productive Simpson clonality was calculated as the square root of Simpson's diversity index over productive rearrangements. TCRdb limited this immuneACCESS table to in-frame rearrangements with V and J called. A share of clones is missing; checked studies link under half to unresolved V genes, and the rest is unexplained. V, J and clone size derive from that table, while D and trimming were established from the DNA sequence. The sample table holds 45,000 to 60,000 clones, of which roughly four fifths were seen once. The biggest ten clones account for around 1.9% of the sample.

The collaborating institutions used their own protocols to collect whole blood in K2EDTA tubes. For TCRbeta analysis, collaborator samples were shipped as frozen whole blood, as isolated PBMCs, or as DNA extracted from either sample type. Looking up the germline V gene (reference sequence) yields CDR1 MNHEY and CDR2 SMNVEV. Ends trimmed: V by 5 bases, J by 7 bases; bases unmatched to a gene: 7. The CDR3 measures 15 amino acids from cysteine to phenylalanine. Kept here is only the CDR3 DNA, which spans 45 bases and is read in frame from base 1. Findings and caveats that apply to the study as a whole: The quantity of clinical and demographic metadata differed by source and by participant and was supplied without curation.

This sequence originates from a woman in her fifties or sixties with acute or convalescent COVID-19. The source material was peripheral blood. The chain is encoded by TRBV27 joined to TRBJ1-6; the junction holds 8 bases that match TRBD1. The nucleotide sequence reads as follows: TGTGCCAGCAGTCCTTTAACAGGGGGGAATTCACCCCTCCACTTT. The resulting protein is CASSPLTGGNSPLHF.